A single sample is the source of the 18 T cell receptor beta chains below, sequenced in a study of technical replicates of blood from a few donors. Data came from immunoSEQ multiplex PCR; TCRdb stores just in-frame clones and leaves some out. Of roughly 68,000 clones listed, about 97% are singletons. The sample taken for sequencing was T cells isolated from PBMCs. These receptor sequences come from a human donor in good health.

The CDR3 nucleotides are TGCAGCGTCCGGGACACTTCCTACAATGAGCAGTTCTTC. As protein: CSVRDTSYNEQFF. V usage is TRBV29-1 and J usage is TRBJ2-1; weak D call: TRBD1 (6 bases). This CDR3 comprises 13 residues. Germline V lookup: CDR1 SQVTM, CDR2 ANQGSEA. The ends were cut back, 6 bases at V and 1 base at J, with 10 bases in the middle.

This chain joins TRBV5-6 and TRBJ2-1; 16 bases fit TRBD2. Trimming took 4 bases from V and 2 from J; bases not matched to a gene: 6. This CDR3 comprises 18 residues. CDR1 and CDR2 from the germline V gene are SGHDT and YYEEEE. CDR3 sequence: CASSDMGTSGRAYNEQFF. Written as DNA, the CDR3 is TGTGCCAGCAGCGACATGGGGACTAGCGGGAGGGCCTACAATGAGCAGTTCTTC.

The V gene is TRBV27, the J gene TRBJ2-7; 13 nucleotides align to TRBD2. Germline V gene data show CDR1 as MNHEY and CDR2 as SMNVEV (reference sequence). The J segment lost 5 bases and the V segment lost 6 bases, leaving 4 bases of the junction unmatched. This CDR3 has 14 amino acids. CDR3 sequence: CASSSGTSGNEQYF. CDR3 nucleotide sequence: TGTGCCAGCAGCAGCGGGACTAGCGGGAACGAGCAGTACTTC.

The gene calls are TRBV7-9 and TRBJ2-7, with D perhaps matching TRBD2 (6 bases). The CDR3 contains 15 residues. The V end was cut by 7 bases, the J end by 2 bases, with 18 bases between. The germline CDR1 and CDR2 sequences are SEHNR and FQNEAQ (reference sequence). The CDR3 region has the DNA TGTGCCAGCAACAACTGGGACTCCTTCGCCTACGAGCAGTACTTC. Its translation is CASNNWDSFAYEQYF.

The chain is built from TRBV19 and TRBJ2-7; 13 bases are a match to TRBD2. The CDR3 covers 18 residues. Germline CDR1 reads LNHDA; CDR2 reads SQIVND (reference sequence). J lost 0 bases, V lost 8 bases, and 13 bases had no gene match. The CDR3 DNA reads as TGTGCCAGTGATCCCGGGACTAGCGGGACGTTCTCCTCCTACGAGCAGTACTTC. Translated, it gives CASDPGTSGTFSSYEQYF.

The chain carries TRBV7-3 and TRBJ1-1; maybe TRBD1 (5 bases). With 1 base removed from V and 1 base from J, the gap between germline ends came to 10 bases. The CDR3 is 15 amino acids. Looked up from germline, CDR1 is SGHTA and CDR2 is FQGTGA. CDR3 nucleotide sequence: TGTGCCAGCAGCTTAATACGGCAGGGGAACACTGAAGCTTTCTTT. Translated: CASSLIRQGNTEAFF.

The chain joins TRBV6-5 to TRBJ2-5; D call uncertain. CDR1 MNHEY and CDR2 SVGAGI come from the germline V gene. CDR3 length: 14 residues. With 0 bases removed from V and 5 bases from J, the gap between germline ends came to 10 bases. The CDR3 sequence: CASSYSHVLETQYF. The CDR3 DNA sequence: TGTGCCAGCAGTTACTCACATGTCCTGGAGACCCAGTACTTC.

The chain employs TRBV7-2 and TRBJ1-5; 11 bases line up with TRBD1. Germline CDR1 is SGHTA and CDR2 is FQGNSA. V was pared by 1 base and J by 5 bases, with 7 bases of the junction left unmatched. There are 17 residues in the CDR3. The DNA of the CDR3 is TGTGCCAGCAGCTTAGATGGGGACAGGGGGGAACATCAGCCCCAGCATTTT. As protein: CASSLDGDRGEHQPQHF.

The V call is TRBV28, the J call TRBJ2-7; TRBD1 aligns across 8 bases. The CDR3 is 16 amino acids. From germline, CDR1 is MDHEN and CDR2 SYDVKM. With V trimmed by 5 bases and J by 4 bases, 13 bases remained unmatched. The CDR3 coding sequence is TGTGCCAGCAGTCCCCCAGGGGGCGGGGTTCCATACGAGCAGTACTTC. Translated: CASSPPGGGVPYEQYF.

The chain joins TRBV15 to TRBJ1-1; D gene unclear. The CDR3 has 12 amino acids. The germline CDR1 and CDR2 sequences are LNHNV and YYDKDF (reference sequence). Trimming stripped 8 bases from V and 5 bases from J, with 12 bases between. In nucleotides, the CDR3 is TGTGCCACCGCCCCGCGAGGGACTGAAGCTTTCTTT. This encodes CATAPRGTEAFF.

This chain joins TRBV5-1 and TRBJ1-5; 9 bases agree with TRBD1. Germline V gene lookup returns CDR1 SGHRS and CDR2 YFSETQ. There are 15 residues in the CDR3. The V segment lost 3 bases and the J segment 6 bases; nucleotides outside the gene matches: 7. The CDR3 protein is CASSSTYRGLQPQHF. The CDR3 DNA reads TGCGCCAGCAGCTCCACCTACAGGGGGCTTCAGCCCCAGCATTTT.

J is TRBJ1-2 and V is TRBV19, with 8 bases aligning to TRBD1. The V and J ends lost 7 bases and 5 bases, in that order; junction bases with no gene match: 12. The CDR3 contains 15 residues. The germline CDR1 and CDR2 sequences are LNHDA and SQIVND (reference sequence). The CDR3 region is CASTLPGQAWYGYTF. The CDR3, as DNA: TGTGCCAGTACCCTGCCGGGACAGGCTTGGTATGGCTACACCTTC.

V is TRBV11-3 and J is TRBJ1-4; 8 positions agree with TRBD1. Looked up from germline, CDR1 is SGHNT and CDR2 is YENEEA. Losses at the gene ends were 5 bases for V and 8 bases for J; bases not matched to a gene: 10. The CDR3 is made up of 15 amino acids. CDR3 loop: CASSLKPGQVEKLFF. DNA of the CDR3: TGTGCCAGCAGCCTCAAGCCGGGACAGGTCGAAAAACTGTTTTTT.

The CDR3 nucleotides read TGTGCCAGCAGCTTCGTACAGGGCTACGAGCAGTACTTC. Translated, it gives CASSFVQGYEQYF. The chain has TRBV7-2 and TRBJ2-7; TRBD1 might be the D (6 bases). The CDR3 has 13 residues. The germline CDR1 and CDR2 sequences are SGHTA and FQGNSA. The ends were cut back, 3 bases at V and 3 bases at J, with 9 bases in the middle.

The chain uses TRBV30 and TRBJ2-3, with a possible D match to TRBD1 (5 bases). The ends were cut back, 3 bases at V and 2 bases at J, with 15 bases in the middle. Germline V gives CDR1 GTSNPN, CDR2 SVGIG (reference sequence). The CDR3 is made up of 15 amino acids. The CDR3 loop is CAWSFLQGLTDTQYF. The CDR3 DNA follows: TGTGCCTGGAGCTTCCTGCAGGGCCTCACAGATACGCAGTATTTT.

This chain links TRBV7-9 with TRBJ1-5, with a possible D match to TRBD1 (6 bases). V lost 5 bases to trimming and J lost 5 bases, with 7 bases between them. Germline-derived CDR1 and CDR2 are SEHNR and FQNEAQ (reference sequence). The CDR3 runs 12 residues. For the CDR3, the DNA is TGTGCCAGCAGCCCAGGGGATCAGCCCCAGCATTTT. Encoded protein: CASSPGDQPQHF.

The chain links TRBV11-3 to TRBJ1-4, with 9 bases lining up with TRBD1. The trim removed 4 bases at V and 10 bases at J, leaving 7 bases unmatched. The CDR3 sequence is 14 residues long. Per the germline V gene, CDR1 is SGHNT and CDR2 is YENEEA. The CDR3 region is CASSSDRGSGKLFF. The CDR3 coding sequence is TGTGCCAGCAGCTCAGACAGGGGGTCGGGAAAACTGTTTTTT.

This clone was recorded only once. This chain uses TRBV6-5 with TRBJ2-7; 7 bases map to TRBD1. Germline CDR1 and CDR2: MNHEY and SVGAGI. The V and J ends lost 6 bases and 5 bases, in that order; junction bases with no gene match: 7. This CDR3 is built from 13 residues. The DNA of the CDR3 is TGTGCCAGCAGCGACAGGGATTCCCACGAGCAGTACTTC. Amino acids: CASSDRDSHEQYF.